This T cell receptor (beta chain) originates from a study of T-cell reconstitution after alpha-beta-depleted transplantation in children. Unique molecular identifiers were built into the TCRbeta library. TCRdb reprocessed the PCR reads with MiXCR, giving one entry per CDR3 protein. The sample has a few hundred thousand distinct CDR3 sequences, approximately 20% seen once. This clonotype has just a few counts. Trimming took off 1 base at V and 1 base at J, with 11 bases between the two ends. CDR1 and CDR2 from the germline V gene are SEHNR and FQNEAQ (reference sequence). The CDR3 is made up of 16 amino acids.

The source material was PBMCs from the stem cell graft donor, sampled from the stem cell graft. The V and J genes are TRBV7-9 and TRBJ1-5; perhaps TRBD1 as D (5 bases). The receptor was isolated from a human donor who donated a stem cell graft to a child with acute lymphoblastic leukemia. For the CDR3, the DNA is TGTGCCAGCAGCTTAGTAGTCGGGGCCAGCAATCAGCCCCAGCATTTT. Translated, it gives CASSLVVGASNQPQHF.